One T cell receptor (beta chain) is described in this entry. Its antigen is unknown. No base quality values were provided; no much bigger clone lies one nucleotide off. This specimen comes from a study of cytomegalovirus exposure and HLA in healthy donors (dated by TCRdb to 2016 to 2017). Describing the broader study: According to an earlier analysis of 550 to 750 of the donors, roughly 180 million T cells yielded 90 million to 140 million unique TCR beta sequences and 250 to 350 Gb of sequence data. The T cell repertoires of some 670 subjects were profiled by immunosequencing and related to cytomegalovirus serostatus. The genetic ancestry cluster associated with self-reported Caucasian donors included roughly 84% of the roughly 410 genotyped donors. The study aimed to test whether signatures of past pathogen exposure could be identified by cataloging public T cell receptors. To predict cytomegalovirus infection status, the study combined high-throughput TCR immunosequencing, statistical association of individual TCRs with disease status, and machine learning. In a later analysis, previously published TCR beta repertoires from 600 to 850 donors were re-analyzed and high-resolution HLA genotyping was added so that TCR occurrence patterns could be studied. Across around 400 genotyped donors of the cohort, an average of 235,054 unique TCR beta nucleotide sequences per donor were sequenced, and approximately 17% of those sequences were non-productive. In the later analysis, no new phenotypic data were used to find candidate immune exposures; instead, reliance was placed on TCR beta sequences and their occurrence across donors. The number of typed donors differed by locus: roughly 629-630 for A, B, C, DRB1 and DQB1; 522 for DQA1; around 610 for DPA1; and some 430 for DPB1. Around 300 gigabases of sequencing data and 70 million to 85 million unique TCR sequences were included in an early release covering about 600 HLA-typed donors. Every repertoire in the discovery cohort had been generated on one and the same sequencing platform. Besides the first cohort of roughly 660 subjects, a separate validation cohort made up of roughly 130 different subjects was used. Several DR-DQ haplotypes were treated as single units for association and clustering because of strong linkage in the cohort. In an earlier analysis of 587 of the donors, high-throughput TCR beta sequencing was used to judge whether each TCR beta V gene segment behaved as functional or pseudogenic. HLA typing included class I and class II loci at four-digit resolution. Donor age, sex, ethnicity and CMV serostatus were compiled together with the repertoire data. Genome-wide SNP genotypes for about three fifths of the roughly 670 donors were used in a later genetic analysis, which treated that subset as a discovery cohort.

The V end loses 7 bases and the J end loses 11 bases, and a stretch of 20 bases separates them. From its cysteine to its phenylalanine, the CDR3 spans 13 amino acids. Solely the CDR3 DNA is kept, with 39 bases framed from the first base. CDR1 is given as MNHEY and CDR2 as SMNVEV, both from the germline V gene (reference sequence). The cohort consisted of hundreds of healthy bone marrow donors. All cohort members were sampled while nominally healthy, although unrecorded immune exposures were likely present. The donor was CMV seropositive and belonged to the group of around 300 seropositive cohort members. A peripheral blood sample was provided by each donor, and peripheral blood mononuclear cells were used for TCR beta sequencing. Genomic DNA extraction from the blood cell samples was performed with the Qiagen DNeasy Blood Extraction Kit. The library was produced with the immunoSEQ multiplex PCR assay. For the multiplex PCR, a mixture combining 60 forward primers for TCR Vbeta segments and 13 reverse primers for TCR Jbeta segments was used. The CDR3 region of rearranged TCR beta genes was amplified from genomic DNA with a multiplex PCR assay. The amplified TCR beta libraries were sequenced on the Illumina HiSeq System as 87-base-pair reads. Per the original workflow: In a later analysis, roughly 80 million unique TCR beta chains were counted across the roughly 670 repertoires, and around 11 million of these chains were shared by at least two donors. Raw reads were error-corrected and collapsed into unique sequences with a nearest-neighbor algorithm that merged closely related sequences to remove PCR and sequencing errors. V, D and J gene segments were assigned by aligning CDR3 sequences to IMGT reference sequences. For a sequence to be retained, a match of at least six nucleotides was required to both a V gene segment and a J gene segment. Rearrangements were classified as productive when the CDR3 lacked stop codons and remained in frame with V and J, and all other rearrangements were classified as non-productive. Following IMGT convention, CDR3 was defined as the stretch from the second conserved V-encoded cysteine to the conserved J-encoded phenylalanine. In an earlier analysis of 500 to 650 of the donors, sequences lacking an unambiguous match to a single V gene segment were excluded. An earlier analysis of about 600 of the donors called V segments functional above 56.7% productive rearrangements and segregating when the between-donor standard deviation exceeded 5%. A statistical classification framework was built for diagnosing cytomegalovirus status from the catalog of TCR beta chain sequences. V and J gene assignment, in a later analysis, came from comparing TCR nucleotide sequences with IMGT/GENE-DB human TR gene sequences. A later analysis assigned CDR3 sequences and most-parsimonious VDJ recombination scenarios with the TCRdist pipeline. In a later analysis, every TCR beta chain was defined by the combination of its CDR3 amino acid sequence and its V-gene family, and reads without a unique V-gene family were dropped. In a later analysis, around 600 highly shared, low-generation-probability nucleotide sequences were removed to address suspected cross-contamination and a sequencing artifact. In a later analysis, a clonal expansion index for each public chain was calculated from normalized within-repertoire ranks of inferred template counts. Generation probabilities in a later analysis came from a VDJ recombination model fitted to out-of-frame rearrangements, and those results were checked against IGoR. A later analysis scored TCR-TCR, TCR-HLA and TCR-CMV co-occurrence with hypergeometric tests, applying a repertoire-size bias correction to TCR pairs. In a later analysis, false discovery rates were estimated by permuting HLA or CMV assignments 20 times. In a later analysis, co-occurring TCRs were grouped using DBSCAN, and TCRdist sequence similarity was added for clustering within HLA-allele-positive subsets. For co-occurrence clustering, repertoires with fewer than 30,000 or more than 120,000 public chains were excluded, along with roughly 5 repertoires with anomalous nucleotide sharing. TCRdb carries this immuneACCESS record with in-frame sequences only. Its versions omit some clonotypes, under half of them owing to an unresolved V gene in the studies checked, with the rest unexplained. That table furnishes V, J and clone size, whereas the DNA furnished D and trimming. This sample lists fewer than 250,000 clones; 78% were detected once. The ten most abundant clones make up less than 15% of the sample.

Beyond this particular receptor, the publication reports: In a later analysis, TCR association rates were found to vary across HLA loci, with the most associated TCRs seen for DRB1 alleles and the fewest for HLA-C alleles. Strong co-occurrence of HLA alleles, especially DR and DQ, made assigning TCR associations to individual alleles difficult. Because counts were too low, approximately 18 rarely observed V segments, including chromosome 9 orphons, were excluded from the earlier analysis of fewer than 650 of the donors. The classifier was reported to diagnose cytomegalovirus status with high specificity and sensitivity in both the original and validation cohorts. In a later analysis, HLA-associated TCR beta chains were found to be more clonally expanded and to have lower generation probabilities than equally common non-associated chains. A further reported finding was that TCR beta sequences accurately predicted the HLA-A and HLA-B alleles for most subjects in the first cohort. A cluster of highly shared sequence variants was judged likely to be a technical artifact of the sequencing pipeline. Because some donors lacked HLA typing at each locus, the association tests relied only on the typed subset. Correlated functional status among segregating V segments might be attributable to linkage disequilibrium, but an unknown experimental factor could not be ruled out. In a later analysis, more than 15,000 TCR beta sequences were associated with specific HLA alleles at a false discovery rate of 0.05. Compared with the roughly 670-donor mean, donors in an Asian-associated ancestry cluster had fewer N-insertions in productive TCRs, according to a later genetic analysis. In this cohort, only TCR beta chains were sequenced, and detectable features were limited by the absence of alpha or paired-chain data. In an earlier analysis of fewer than 700 of the donors, most TCR beta V segments appeared in productive rearrangements about 87% or about 30% of the time, broadly matching IMGT annotations. In a later genetic analysis, a missense DCLRE1C variant was associated with V-gene and J-gene trimming of TCR beta chains, and the association was replicated in an independent cohort. The study listed approximately 150 TCR beta chains as associated with cytomegalovirus. Presence/absence analyses assumed roughly uniform sequencing depth across donors, an assumption that may not hold. Some IMGT-functional V segments, including TRBV6-2 and TRBV6-3, could not be distinguished by the 87-base-pair reads and were therefore excluded. In vitro tests confirmed that a few of the cytomegalovirus-associated TCR beta chains recognize cytomegalovirus antigens. It was suggested by the authors that the approach could potentially be generalized to other disease states and immunological phenotypes. For the cohort, immune exposure information was limited to CMV serostatus. Most CMV-associated TCR beta chains appeared to be HLA-restricted in a later analysis, and the HLA associations seemed to be driven largely by CMV exposure. Most TCR sequences were seen in very few donors, while some public TCRs were found in many individuals. According to a later analysis, parvovirus B19, influenza, CMV and Epstein-Barr virus appeared linked to several top co-occurrence clusters.

The receptor comes from a woman aged 25 to 39 in good health and CMV-seropositive. Here the chain combines TRBV27 and TRBJ1-1, with the D gene uncertain. The sample consisted of PBMCs. The DNA reads as follows: TGTGCCAGCATTTCTAGAGAGAGCTGGAGGGCTTTCTTT. Translated, it gives CASISRESWRAFF.